A selection of T cell receptor beta chains follows, all from one sample in a study of T cell responses to AZD1222 COVID-19 vaccine. Some clones are missing from TCRdb's copy, which holds only in-frame ones; the method was immunoSEQ multiplex PCR. In the table there are tens of thousands of clones, roughly 87% of which are singletons. The sequencing here drew on peripheral blood, taken 28 days after the second AZD1222 dose. The receptors stem from an adult who received the AZD1222 COVID-19 vaccine. Each CDR3 is given without its conserved first and last residue.

>TRBJ1-5|TRBV2
ASSEDRGPYSGYQPQH
>TRBJ1-4|TRBV9
ASSVAPRINEKLF
>TRBJ1-1|TRBV7-3
ASSSGRNTEAF
>TRBJ2-7|TRBV7-2
ASSLPTRGYEQY
>TRBJ2-1|TRBV4-1
ASSQEPSDSYNEQF
>TRBJ1-1|TRBV6-2/TRBV6-3
ASSSQTGGLAEAF
>TRBJ1-1|TRBV5-1
ASSSTAGQGSTEAF
>TRBJ2-3|TRBV24-1
ATSDLGPGLAIPDTQY
>TRBJ2-7|TRBV14
ASSGAFEQY
>TRBJ2-3|TRBV27
ASSLWGTDTQY
>TRBJ2-7|TRBV6-5
ASSRTGAHEQY
>TRBJ2-1|TRBV6-4
ASSDTASNVHNEQF
>TRBJ2-4|TRBV6-8
AAFDQLWRGILAKNIQY
>TRBJ2-5|TRBV9
ASVPEAQY
>TRBJ1-2|TRBV3-1/TRBV3-2
ASSQVRGLYGYT
>TRBJ2-5|TRBV6-2/TRBV6-3
ASSSQNQETQY
>TRBJ2-1|TRBV24-1
ATSVRDRRNNEQF
>TRBJ2-1|TRBV3-1/TRBV3-2
ASSQDSTGAPWGEQF
>TRBJ2-3|TRBV24-1
ATSDLNGQVTDTQY
>TRBJ1-1|TRBV6-5
ASTRPGQGTEAF
>TRBJ1-1|TRBV5-5
ASSNGQGAMNTEAF
>TRBJ1-1|TRBV14
ASSLRTGNTEAF
>TRBJ2-6|TRBV10-2
ASSGLAGAGANVLT
>TRBJ1-2|TRBV2
ASSEGGLGSYT
>TRBJ2-3|TRBV7-3
ASSASLRDRGEDTQY
>TRBJ1-6|TRBV28
ASSSAGGQNSPLH
>TRBJ2-1|TRBV19
ASSIVQSEQF
>TRBJ1-2|TRBV29-1
SVATGGGHGYT
>TRBJ2-3|TRBV6-2/TRBV6-3
ASSYSRGTDTQY
>TRBJ2-7|TRBV9
ASSPGVGFWSYEQY
>TRBJ2-3|TRBV3-1/TRBV3-2
ASSQGFQSTDTQY
>TRBJ1-2|TRBV10-3
AISGDRNYGYT
>TRBJ1-3|TRBV13
ASSSQGLGETNTIY
>TRBJ2-1|TRBV5-4
ASSLVLYNEQF
>TRBJ1-3|TRBV6-1
ASSEARQGSGNTIY
>TRBJ2-7|TRBV19
ASSISYGGAYEQY
>TRBJ1-2|TRBV19
ASSIGAGGGGYT
>TRBJ1-2|TRBV10-3
AISVGVGNYGYT
>TRBJ1-2|TRBV28
ATAQGNYGYT
>TRBJ2-2|TRBV19
ATSDSHNTGELF
>TRBJ2-1|TRBV15
ATSSKVTSGRTEQF
>TRBJ1-3|TRBV18
ASSPTGGGGAFSGNTIY
>TRBJ2-4|TRBV30
AWSRQTIMGAKNIQY
>TRBJ2-1|TRBV7-2
ASSLTSGSWDEQF
>TRBJ2-1|TRBV6-1
ASSGTSGRHHNEQF
>TRBJ2-1|TRBV21-1
ASSQGGRDRGSDEQF
>TRBJ1-5|TRBV30
AWSPGRNQPQH
>TRBJ2-4|TRBV18
ASSPAAGAGKNIQY
>TRBJ1-6|TRBV4-1
ASSQDRNERGSYNSPLH
>TRBJ1-2|TRBV28
ASSLGHGYT
>TRBJ1-4|TRBV5-8
ASSRGPWGLF
>TRBJ2-1|TRBV7-2
ASSLDPGRVNNEQF
>TRBJ2-2|TRBV18
ASSSRALAGGANTGELF
>TRBJ1-5|TRBV6-5
ASSGGVSQPQH
>TRBJ2-7|TRBV6-5
ASSYSEVGSSYEQY